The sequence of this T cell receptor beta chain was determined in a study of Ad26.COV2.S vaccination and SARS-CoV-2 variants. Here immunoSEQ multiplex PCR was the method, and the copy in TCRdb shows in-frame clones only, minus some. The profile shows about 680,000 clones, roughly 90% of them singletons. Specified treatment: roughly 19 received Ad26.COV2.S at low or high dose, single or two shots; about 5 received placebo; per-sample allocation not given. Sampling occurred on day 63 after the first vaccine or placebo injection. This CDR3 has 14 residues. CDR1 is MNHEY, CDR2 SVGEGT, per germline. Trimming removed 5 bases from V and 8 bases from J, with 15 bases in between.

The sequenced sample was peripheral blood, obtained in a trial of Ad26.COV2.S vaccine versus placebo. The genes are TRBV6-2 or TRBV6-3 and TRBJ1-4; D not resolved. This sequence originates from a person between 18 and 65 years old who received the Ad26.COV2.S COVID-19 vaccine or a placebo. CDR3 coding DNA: TGTGCCAGCAGTCAAACCCTTCCGGACGAAAAACTGTTTTTT. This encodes CASSQTLPDEKLFF.